These T cell receptor beta chains were read from a single sample in a study of breast tumors, draining lymph nodes, adjacent tissues. TCRdb independently ran MiXCR on the multiplex PCR reads; one entry per CDR3 protein. Of more than 20,000 distinct CDR3 sequences listed, roughly 55% were seen once; the top ten hold approximately 14%. Sequencing used breast tumor tissue. These receptors all stem from a female donor with breast cancer. Some clones in this sample may be carry-over from other donors' samples. Each CDR3 is given with its conserved first and last residue. D genes are given only for firm matches. Clone sizes are given selectively: once, few, many, or a class where the clone is expanded.

>TRBD2|TRBJ2-1|.|TRBV9
CASSVAGGYEQFF
TGTGCCAGCAGCGTAGCGGGAGGGTATGAGCAGTTCTTC
>.|TRBJ2-5|.|TRBV24-1
CATSDAGVQRETQYF
TGTGCCACCAGTGACGCAGGGGTTCAGCGGGAGACCCAGTACTTC
>TRBD2|TRBJ2-2|many|TRBV6-5
CAIVPGGVGGELFF
TGTGCCATCGTCCCGGGGGGGGTTGGCGGGGAGCTGTTTTTT
>TRBD1|TRBJ1-2|medium-sized|TRBV6-1
CASNSDREWAYTF
TGTGCCAGCAACTCGGACAGGGAGTGGGCCTACACCTTC
>.|TRBJ2-1|.|TRBV5-1
CASSLVRGVYEQFF
TGCGCCAGCAGCTTGGTTAGGGGCGTATATGAGCAGTTCTTC
>.|TRBJ1-2|medium-sized|TRBV20-1
CSARDQRSYGYTF
TGCAGTGCTAGAGATCAGCGCAGCTATGGCTACACCTTC
>.|TRBJ1-2|.|TRBV20-1
CSASPKDLNYGYTF
TGCAGTGCTAGCCCAAAGGATCTTAACTATGGCTACACCTTC
>TRBD2|TRBJ2-5|once|TRBV15
CATSRTGLVPGTTQYF
TGTGCCACCAGCAGAACCGGACTAGTACCTGGGACGACCCAGTACTTC
>.|TRBJ2-1|medium-sized|TRBV7-9
CASTTDHNEQFF
TGTGCCAGCACCACAGACCATAATGAGCAGTTCTTC
>TRBD1|TRBJ1-2|.|TRBV29-1
CSVEVTGNGYTF
TGCAGCGTTGAGGTGACAGGGAACGGCTACACCTTC
>.|TRBJ2-7|medium-sized|TRBV2
CASSRLGLDEQYF
TGTGCCAGCAGTCGACTAGGGCTCGACGAGCAGTACTTC
>.|TRBJ2-1|many|TRBV5-8
CASSLAVGTEQFF
TGTGCCAGCAGCTTGGCCGTGGGGACTGAGCAGTTCTTC
>.|TRBJ2-5|.|TRBV20-1
CSAMTGASVRETQYF
TGCAGTGCCATGACGGGGGCTAGCGTTCGAGAGACCCAGTACTTC
>.|TRBJ1-2|.|TRBV24-1
CATSEGEGYTF
TGTGCCACCAGTGAGGGCGAGGGCTACACCTTC
>TRBD2|TRBJ2-7|.|TRBV5-1
CASSHGLAGASYEQYF
TGCGCCAGCAGTCACGGACTAGCGGGGGCCTCCTACGAGCAGTACTTC
>TRBD2|TRBJ2-1|few|TRBV19
CVSSTLRRLAPNNEQSF
TGTGTCAGTAGTACCCTCCGGCGACTAGCGCCCAACAATGAGCAGTCCTTC
>TRBD1|TRBJ1-4|medium-sized|TRBV20-1
CSARGLTGDPASGGKLFF
TGCAGTGCTAGAGGGCTCACAGGGGACCCCGCCTCTGGGGGAAAACTGTTTTTT
>.|TRBJ1-3|.|TRBV20-1
CSASLPGLYGNTIYF
TGCAGTGCTAGCTTGCCAGGCTTGTATGGAAACACCATATATTTT
>.|TRBJ2-2|.|TRBV30
CAWSDLSGELFF
TGTGCCTGGAGTGATCTGTCCGGGGAGCTGTTTTTT
>TRBD1|TRBJ1-2|.|TRBV11-3
CASSSPLATGNGYTF
TGTGCCAGCAGCTCCCCCCTTGCGACAGGGAACGGCTACACCTTC
>TRBD1|TRBJ2-3|.|TRBV9
CASSVGTGSDTQYF
TGTGCCAGCAGCGTTGGGACAGGGTCAGATACGCAGTATTTT
>.|TRBJ1-5|.|TRBV20-1
CSARPGTYNQPQHF
TGCAGTGCTAGACCGGGGACGTACAATCAGCCCCAGCATTTT
>TRBD2|TRBJ2-7|few|TRBV5-6
CASRSLAGGNEQYF
TGTGCCAGCAGATCACTAGCGGGGGGTAACGAGCAGTACTTC
>TRBD2|TRBJ2-1|few|TRBV9
CASSARNSGGNNEQFF
TGTGCCAGCAGCGCCCGGAATAGCGGGGGAAACAATGAGCAGTTCTTC
>TRBD2|TRBJ2-2|few|TRBV24-1
CAGGGAPNTGELFF
TGTGCCGGCGGGGGGGCGCCGAACACCGGGGAGCTGTTTTTT
>.|TRBJ1-2|.|TRBV2
CASSELGQRYGYTF
TGTGCCAGCAGTGAATTGGGGCAAAGATATGGCTACACCTTC
>.|TRBJ2-7|many|TRBV6-5
CASSHGGLSYEQYF
TGTGCCAGCAGTCACGGCGGGCTATCCTACGAGCAGTACTTC
>.|TRBJ2-5|many|TRBV12-3/TRBV12-4
CASSRSETQYF
TGTGCCAGCAGTCGATCAGAGACCCAGTACTTC
>TRBD1|TRBJ1-2|.|TRBV20-1
CSARGQGNYGYTF
TGCAGTGCCCGGGGACAGGGGAACTATGGCTACACCTTC
>TRBD1|TRBJ1-4|.|TRBV19
CASTGQGDEKLFF
TGTGCCAGTACCGGACAGGGTGATGAAAAACTGTTTTTT
>.|TRBJ2-5|many|TRBV6-2/TRBV6-3
CASSDSQETQYF
TGTGCCAGCAGTGACAGCCAAGAGACCCAGTACTTC
>.|TRBJ1-6|.|TRBV15
CATSRARGNSPLHF
TGTGCCACCAGCAGAGCCAGGGGAAATTCACCCCTCCACTTT
>.|TRBJ1-5|.|TRBV11-2
CASSLELTQPQHF
TGTGCCAGCAGCTTAGAATTGACTCAGCCCCAGCATTTT
>TRBD2|TRBJ2-2|.|TRBV19
CASSWVISGTGVLFF
TGTGCCAGTAGTTGGGTCATTAGCGGGACCGGGGTGCTGTTTTTT
>TRBD2|TRBJ2-7|medium-sized|TRBV2
CASTERLAGFYEQYF
TGTGCCAGCACCGAACGGCTAGCGGGATTCTACGAGCAGTACTTC
>.|TRBJ1-2|many|TRBV6-5
CASSYSGGINYGYTF
TGTGCCAGCAGTTACTCGGGAGGCATTAACTATGGCTACACCTTC
>.|TRBJ2-1|.|TRBV6-2/TRBV6-3
CAGRQRTPVGYNEQLF
TGTGCCGGCAGACAAAGGACTCCCGTGGGCTACAATGAGCAGCTCTTC